This paragraph reports one T cell receptor (beta chain). What it recognizes is unknown. These data originate in a study of cytomegalovirus exposure and HLA in healthy donors. PCR was performed using 60 Vbeta and 13 Jbeta primers. Profiled with immunoSEQ multiplex PCR; TCRdb holds only in-frame clones, not every one. The sample includes 150,000 to 200,000 clones, roughly 84% of them seen just once. Findings of the study overall: The study labeled more than 150 TCR beta chains cytomegalovirus-associated. Researchers reported in a later analysis that common viral pathogens appeared linked to several top clusters. The classifier reportedly diagnosed cytomegalovirus status with high sensitivity and specificity. Researchers reported from a later analysis that most CMV-associated TCR beta chains appeared HLA-restricted.

V was cut by 6 bases and J by 2 bases, with 19 bases left in between. Germline V gives CDR1 SQVTM, CDR2 ANQGSEA. The CDR3 is made up of 16 amino acids. Sequencing input: PBMCs. This clonotype originated in a man between 18 and 29 years old in good health and CMV-seropositive. J is TRBJ1-4 and V is TRBV29-1; possibly TRBD1 for D (5 bases). This CDR3 is CSVSLQSGGTNEKLFF. The CDR3 DNA sequence: TGCAGCGTCTCCCTCCAGTCTGGGGGGACTAATGAAAAACTGTTTTTT.